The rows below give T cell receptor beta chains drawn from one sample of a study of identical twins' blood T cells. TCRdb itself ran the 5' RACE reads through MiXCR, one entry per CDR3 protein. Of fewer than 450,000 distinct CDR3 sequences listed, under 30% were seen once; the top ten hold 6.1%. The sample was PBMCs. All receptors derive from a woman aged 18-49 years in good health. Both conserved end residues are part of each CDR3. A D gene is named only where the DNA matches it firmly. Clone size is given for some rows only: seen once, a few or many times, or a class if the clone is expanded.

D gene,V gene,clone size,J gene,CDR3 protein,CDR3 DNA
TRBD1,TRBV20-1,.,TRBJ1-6,CSAYTQGAQTPLHF,TGCAGTGCCTATACACAGGGGGCGCAAACACCCCTCCACTTT
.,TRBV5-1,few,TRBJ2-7,CASSLYPGAEQYF,TGCGCCAGCAGCTTGTACCCTGGAGCTGAGCAGTACTTC
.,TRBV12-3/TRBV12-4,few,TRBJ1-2,CASSLGSDGYTF,TGTGCCAGCAGTTTAGGATCGGATGGCTACACCTTC
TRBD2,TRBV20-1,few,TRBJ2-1,CSARPKREGRPLQFF,TGCAGTGCTAGACCGAAGCGGGAGGGACGTCCTCTGCAGTTCTTC
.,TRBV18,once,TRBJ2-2,CASSPRANTGELFF,TGTGCCAGCTCCCCGAGGGCGAACACCGGGGAGCTGTTTTTT
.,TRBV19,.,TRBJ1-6,CASSGAPRSSYNSPLHF,TGTGCCAGTAGTGGGGCACCGAGAAGCTCCTATAATTCACCCCTCCACTTT
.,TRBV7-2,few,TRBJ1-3,CASSAEEGFGLLGNTIYF,TGTGCCAGCAGCGCAGAAGAAGGCTTCGGGCTATTAGGAAACACCATATATTTT
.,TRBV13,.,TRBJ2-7,CASSPNRLAYEQYF,TGTGCCAGCAGCCCCAATAGACTGGCCTACGAGCAGTACTTC
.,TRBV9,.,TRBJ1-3,CASSVDWSGNTIYF,TGTGCCAGCAGCGTAGACTGGTCTGGAAACACCATATATTTT
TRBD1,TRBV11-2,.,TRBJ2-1,CASSEYGDRGLYNEQFF,TGTGCCAGCAGTGAATATGGAGACAGGGGTTTATACAATGAGCAGTTCTTC
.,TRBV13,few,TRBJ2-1,CASSLVPEGNEQFF,TGTGCCAGCAGCTTAGTTCCAGAGGGCAATGAGCAGTTCTTC
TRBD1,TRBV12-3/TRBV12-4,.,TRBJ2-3,CASSLTPRGPTDTQYF,TGTGCCAGCAGCCTGACTCCGAGGGGGCCGACAGATACGCAGTATTTT
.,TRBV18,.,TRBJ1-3,CASSPLNMEGNTIYF,TGTGCCAGCTCACCACTTAATATGGAGGGAAACACCATATATTTT
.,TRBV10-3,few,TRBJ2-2,CAISGGSQGTNTGELFF,TGTGCCATCAGCGGGGGATCACAGGGAACGAACACCGGGGAGCTGTTTTTT
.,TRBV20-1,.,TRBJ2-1,CSAGGQGIGNEQFF,TGCAGTGCGGGAGGGCAGGGGATCGGCAATGAGCAGTTCTTC
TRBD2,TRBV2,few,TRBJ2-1,CASSERASGSNEQFF,TGTGCCAGCAGTGAAAGGGCTAGCGGGAGCAATGAGCAGTTCTTC
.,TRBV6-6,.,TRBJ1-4,CASSWGEKLFF,TGTGCCAGCAGCTGGGGGGAAAAACTGTTTTTT
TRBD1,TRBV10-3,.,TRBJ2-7,CAISELQGSSYEQYF,TGTGCCATCAGTGAGCTACAGGGGTCCTCCTACGAGCAGTACTTC
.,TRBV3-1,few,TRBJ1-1,CASSQDWANTEAFF,TGTGCCAGCAGCCAAGATTGGGCGAACACTGAAGCTTTCTTT
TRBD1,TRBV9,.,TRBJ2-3,CASGTGGSTDTQYF,TGTGCCAGCGGGACAGGCGGCAGCACAGATACGCAGTATTTT
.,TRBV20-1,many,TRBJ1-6,CSARETRVDSPLHF,TGCAGTGCTAGAGAGACCAGGGTCGATTCACCCCTCCACTTT
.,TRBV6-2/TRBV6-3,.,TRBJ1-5,CASSNRAPPQPQHF,TGTGCCAGCAGTAACCGGGCCCCCCCGCAGCCCCAGCATTTT
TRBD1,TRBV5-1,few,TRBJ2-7,CASSLAGQYYEQYF,TGCGCCAGCAGCTTGGCGGGACAGTACTACGAGCAGTACTTC
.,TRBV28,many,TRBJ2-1,CASSYPGSQFF,TGTGCCAGCAGTTACCCGGGTAGCCAGTTCTTC
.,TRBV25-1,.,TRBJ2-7,CASVEDSFSYEQYF,TGTGCCAGCGTGGAGGACTCCTTCTCCTACGAGCAGTACTTC
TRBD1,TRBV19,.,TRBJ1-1,CASSTLQGVNTEAFF,TGTGCCAGTAGTACCCTACAGGGGGTGAACACTGAAGCTTTCTTT
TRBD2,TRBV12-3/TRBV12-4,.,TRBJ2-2,CASSFDSGRVGELFF,TGTGCCAGCAGTTTCGATAGCGGGAGGGTCGGGGAGCTGTTTTTT
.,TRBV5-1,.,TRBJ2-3,CTSSDLDTQYF,TGCACCAGCAGCGACCTAGATACGCAGTATTTT
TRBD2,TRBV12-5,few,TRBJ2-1,CASNPGTSGSYEQFF,TGTGCTAGCAACCCCGGGACTAGCGGGAGCTATGAGCAGTTCTTC
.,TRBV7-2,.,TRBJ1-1,CASLVGGSGTEAFF,TGTGCCAGCTTAGTGGGGGGCTCGGGCACTGAAGCTTTCTTT
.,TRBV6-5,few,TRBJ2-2,CASLGQLNTGELFF,TGTGCCAGCCTAGGACAGCTCAACACCGGGGAGCTGTTTTTT
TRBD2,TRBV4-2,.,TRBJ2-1,CASSQTSGRGDEQFF,TGTGCCAGCAGCCAAACTAGCGGGCGAGGCGATGAGCAGTTCTTC
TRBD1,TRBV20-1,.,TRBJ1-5,CSARDRGNQPQHF,TGCAGTGCTCGGGACAGGGGAAATCAGCCCCAGCATTTT
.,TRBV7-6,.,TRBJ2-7,CASSLAHGYEQYF,TGTGCCAGCAGCTTAGCGCACGGCTACGAGCAGTACTTC
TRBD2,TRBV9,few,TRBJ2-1,CASSSSFRGGNEQFF,TGTGCCAGCAGCTCTTCTTTCCGGGGGGGCAATGAGCAGTTCTTC
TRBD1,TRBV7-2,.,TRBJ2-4,CASSVDRKNIQYF,TGTGCCAGCAGCGTGGACAGGAAAAACATTCAGTACTTC
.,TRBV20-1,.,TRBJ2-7,CSANSGHDLSYEQYF,TGCAGTGCTAACTCGGGACACGATTTAAGCTACGAGCAGTACTTC
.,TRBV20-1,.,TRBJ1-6,CSARGSAGNSPLHF,TGCAGTGCTAGGGGTTCTGCGGGGAATTCACCCCTCCACTTT
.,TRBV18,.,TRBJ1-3,CASSPEGGDTIYF,TGTGCCAGCTCACCGGAGGGCGGCGACACCATATATTTT
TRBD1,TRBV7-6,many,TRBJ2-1,CASSSDRVLFF,TGTGCCAGCAGCTCGGACAGGGTGTTGTTCTTC
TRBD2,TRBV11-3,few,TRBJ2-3,CASSPGAGLAEYTDTQYF,TGTGCCAGCAGCCCTGGGGCGGGACTAGCGGAGTACACAGATACGCAGTATTTT
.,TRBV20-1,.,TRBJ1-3,CSASGTPDLSGNTIYF,TGCAGTGCTAGTGGGACCCCCGACCTCTCTGGAAACACCATATATTTT
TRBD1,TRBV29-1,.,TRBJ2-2,CSGQGTNTGELFF,TGCAGCGGACAGGGGACGAACACCGGGGAGCTGTTTTTT
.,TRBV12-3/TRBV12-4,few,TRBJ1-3,CASSLVISGNTIYF,TGTGCCAGCAGTCTAGTGATCTCTGGAAACACCATATATTTT
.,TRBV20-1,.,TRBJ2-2,CSSRDTYTGELFF,TGCAGCAGCCGCGACACGTACACCGGGGAGCTGTTTTTT
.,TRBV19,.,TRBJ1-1,CASDWGRVSHANTEAFF,TGTGCCAGTGATTGGGGCAGGGTTTCGCATGCGAACACTGAAGCTTTCTTT
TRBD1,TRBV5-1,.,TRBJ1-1,CASSLAGGMDTEAFF,TGCGCCAGCAGCTTGGCAGGGGGAATGGACACTGAAGCTTTCTTT
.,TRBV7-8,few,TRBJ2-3,CASSSPGLTDTQYF,TGTGCCAGCAGCTCCCCGGGACTCACAGATACGCAGTATTTT
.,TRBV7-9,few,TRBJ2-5,CASSSSRDGSETQYF,TGTGCCAGCAGCTCTTCCCGTGACGGTTCGGAGACCCAGTACTTC
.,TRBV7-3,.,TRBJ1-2,CASSLKASNYGYTF,TGTGCCAGCAGCTTAAAGGCCTCTAACTATGGCTACACCTTC
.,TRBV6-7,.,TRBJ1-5,CASSPRPSNQPQHF,TGTGCCAGCAGCCCCCGGCCGAGCAATCAGCCCCAGCATTTT
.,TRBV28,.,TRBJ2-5,CASSYPAGFGETQYF,TGTGCCAGCAGTTATCCGGCAGGGTTTGGGGAGACCCAGTACTTC